This T cell receptor beta chain derives from a study of radiation and T cells in renal cell carcinoma. Study background: Nephrectomy followed 15 Gy stereotactic body radiation by 4 weeks. Findings and caveats of the study: From baseline, blood top tumor clonotypes peaked at 2 weeks post-radiation.

Points on this clone: Its antigen is undetermined.

V shed 8 bases and J 4 bases; nucleotides not matched to a gene: 8. This CDR3 spans 17 amino acids. Germline CDR1 LNHDA, CDR2 SQIVND (reference sequence). This sample's time point: baseline pretreatment blood. The treatment is: 15 Gy SBRT to primary tumor, nephrectomy 4 weeks later. Clear cell pathology was present in this patient's renal cell carcinoma. Produced via immunoSEQ multiplex PCR; TCRdb's table is partial and in-frame only. Of about 130,000 clones listed, around nine tenths are singletons. The sequence derives from a woman in her 50s with renal cell carcinoma. The sample in question was blood, obtained from a patient whose treatment included radiotherapy and nephrectomy. The chain joins TRBV19 to TRBJ2-1; 16 nucleotides agree with TRBD2. In DNA form, the CDR3 reads TGTGCCAGTCGTCCGGGACTAGCGGGGGGGGTTTACAATGAGCAGTTCTTC. Translating gives CASRPGLAGGVYNEQFF.